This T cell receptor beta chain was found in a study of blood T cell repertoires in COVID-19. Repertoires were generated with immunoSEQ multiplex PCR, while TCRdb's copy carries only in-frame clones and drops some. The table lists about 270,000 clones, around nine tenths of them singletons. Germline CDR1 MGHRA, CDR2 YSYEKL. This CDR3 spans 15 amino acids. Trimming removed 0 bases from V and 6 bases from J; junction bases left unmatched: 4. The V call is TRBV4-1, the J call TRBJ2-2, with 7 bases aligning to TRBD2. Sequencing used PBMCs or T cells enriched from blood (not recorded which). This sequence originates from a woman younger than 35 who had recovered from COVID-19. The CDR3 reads CASSQDPSGPGELFF. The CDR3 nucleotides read TGCGCCAGCAGCCAAGATCCTAGCGGACCCGGGGAGCTGTTTTTT.